The clone carrying this TCR beta chain was counted only a few times. The CDR3 totals 15 residues. Losses at the gene ends were 5 bases for V and 2 bases for J; bases not matched to a gene: 3. Per germline, CDR1 SGHTA and CDR2 FQGNSA. The entry originates in a study of cytomegalovirus exposure and HLA in healthy donors. PCR primers comprised 60 Vbeta and 13 Jbeta primers. Only in-frame clones appear in the TCRdb table, and some are missing; sequencing was by immunoSEQ multiplex PCR. The sample shows approximately 110,000 clones, 13% to 15% of them seen only once. The V gene is TRBV7-2, the J gene TRBJ2-3, with 11 bases aligning to TRBD2. Sequenced sample: PBMCs. The sequence was collected from a female donor in good health and CMV-seronegative. CDR3: CASSLSGGDTDTQYF. The DNA for the CDR3 is TGTGCCAGCAGCCTTAGCGGGGGGGACACAGATACGCAGTATTTT.